Listed here are 28 T cell receptor beta chains from one sample, sequenced in a study of beta chain features in type 1 diabetes (dated 2018 in TCRdb). Findings and caveats that apply to the study as a whole: A moderate but significant shortening of TCRB CDR3 length was observed in type 1 diabetes patients in all four CD4+ subsets.

These receptors' targets are unknown. The library was obtained by the immunoSEQ multiplex PCR assay. The entire isolated RNA was reverse transcribed using the High Capacity cDNA Reverse Transcription Kit, and thus expressed TCRB transcripts were sequenced. Entries here come from immuneACCESS through TCRdb and include only in-frame sequences with V and J called. Some clones fail to appear in such tables; in the studies checked, an unresolved V gene covers under half of the shortfall, and the cause of the remainder is unknown. This sample lists over 300,000 clones; roughly 9% were detected once. Jointly, the top ten make up about 1% of the sample. Sequenced sample: central memory CD4+ T cells from blood. The source of these receptors is a man aged 25-45 years with type 1 diabetes.

The chain has TRBV7-2 and TRBJ1-6; no reliable D call. The germline V and J ends were trimmed by 3 bases and 11 bases, with 11 bases remaining between them. Looked up from germline, CDR1 is SGHTA and CDR2 is FQGNSA. This CDR3 has 13 residues. The CDR3: CASSFLEGTPLHF. CDR3 DNA sequence: TGTGCCAGCAGCTTCCTCGAGGGCACACCCCTCCACTTT.

This clone showed up just a few times. The chain combines TRBV11-2 with TRBJ1-1, with D tentatively TRBD1 (6 bases). The germline V gene has CDR1 SGHAT and CDR2 FQNNGV. The CDR3 covers 13 residues. V was cut by 1 base and J by 7 bases, with 10 bases left in between. The CDR3 DNA reads as TGTGCCAGCAGCTTAGGGACAGCAATTGAAGCTTTCTTT. Its protein is CASSLGTAIEAFF.

This clone was counted a few times. DNA of the CDR3: TGTGCCAGCAGCGCAAAAGAACAGTCTCATTCACCCCTCCACTTT. Amino acids: CASSAKEQSHSPLHF. The V gene is TRBV7-9, the J gene TRBJ1-6, with unresolved D. The V end lost 5 bases, the J end lost 8 bases, and 16 bases lay between the germline ends. Germline V gene data show CDR1 as SEHNR and CDR2 as FQNEAQ (reference sequence). CDR3 length: 15 amino acids.

This clone came up a few times. V is TRBV7-2 and J is TRBJ2-7; no definite D call. Germline V gene sequence: CDR1 SGHTA, CDR2 FQGNSA. The CDR3 loop spans 12 amino acids. Deletions cut 1 base from V and 6 bases from J, with 7 bases between. DNA for the CDR3: TGTGCCAGCAGCTTAGACGGTGGCGAGCAGTACTTC. Amino acid sequence: CASSLDGGEQYF.

As concerns this clone: The junction does not match germline at one end; this may be a read error. V is TRBV2 and J is TRBJ2-2; 7 bases map to TRBD2. This CDR3 spans 13 amino acids. Germline assignment: CDR1 SNHLY and CDR2 FYNNEI. CDR3 protein: CASSEGLAGELFF. For the CDR3, the DNA is TGTGCCAGCAGCGAAGGACTAGCCGGGGAGCTGTTTTTT.

To note about this clone: Being one base from a much bigger clone, this may be a read error. The chain joins TRBV9 to TRBJ2-2; D is uncertain. CDR1 and CDR2 from the germline V gene are SGDLS and YYNGEE. The CDR3 has 12 residues. V was trimmed by 4 bases and J by 5 bases, leaving 6 bases between them. The CDR3 nucleotides are TGTGCCAGCAGCATAAGGACCGGGGAGCTGTTTTTT. Amino acids: CASSIRTGELFF. Combining the CDR3 with reference TRBV9 and TRBJ2-2 gives the whole variable domain DSGVTQTPKHLITATGQRVTLRCSPRSGDLSVYWYQQSLDQGLQFLIQYYNGEERAKGNILERFSAQQFPDLHSELNLSSLELGDSALYFCASSIRTGELFFGEGSRLTVL.

This clone was observed a handful of times. V gene TRBV19 combines with J gene TRBJ1-2; TRBD1 agrees at 8 bases. The length of the CDR3 is 14 residues. Germline loops: CDR1 LNHDA, CDR2 SQIVND (reference sequence). J gave up 8 bases and V 3 bases, and 8 bases lay outside the gene matches. The CDR3 loop reads CASSMFGTGGGYTF. The CDR3 nucleotides read TGTGCCAGTAGTATGTTCGGGACAGGTGGCGGCTACACCTTC.

This clone was detected many times. The CDR3 coding sequence is TGCAGCGTTTTTACTCCATTGACAGATAACTATGGCTACACCTTC. It yields the protein CSVFTPLTDNYGYTF. This sequence joins TRBV29-1 and TRBJ1-2; weak D call: TRBD1 (5 bases). CDR1 and CDR2 from the germline V gene are SQVTM and ANQGSEA. V shed 5 bases and J shed 1 base, with 17 bases lying between them. The CDR3 is 15 amino acids.

This clone was found a few times. This sequence joins TRBV6-1 and TRBJ2-7; 8 nucleotides agree with TRBD2. The germline V gene encodes CDR1 MNHNS and CDR2 SASEGT. This CDR3 has 12 amino acids. V was pared by 7 bases and J by 6 bases, with 5 bases of the junction left unmatched. CDR3 nucleotides: TGTGCCAGCATGGGGCTAGCGGGCGAGCAGTACTTC. Amino acids: CASMGLAGEQYF.

This clone was seen a handful of times. In the same sample, other DNA sequences code for this CDR3. This chain connects TRBV2 to TRBJ1-2; 8 bases fit TRBD1. With V trimmed by 0 bases and J by 2 bases, 5 bases remained unmatched. The V gene's germline CDR1 is SNHLY and CDR2 FYNNEI. This CDR3 is built from 16 residues. The CDR3 DNA reads TGTGCCAGCAGTGAAGCGGGGACAGGAGCGAACTATGGCTACACCTTC. This translates into CASSEAGTGANYGYTF.

With regard to this clone: This may stem from a read error, because a much larger clone lies one nucleotide away. This sample includes further DNA sequences coding for the same CDR3. This chain joins TRBV7-8 and TRBJ2-7; D is ambiguous. Germline CDR1 SGHVS, CDR2 FQNEAQ. The CDR3 loop spans 12 amino acids. The V end was cut by 0 bases, the J end by 2 bases, with 2 bases between. CDR3 in amino acids: CASSLAAYEQYF. The CDR3 region has the DNA TGTGCCAGCAGCTTAGCAGCCTACGAGCAGTACTTC.

This clone came up a few times. This sequence joins TRBV27 and TRBJ1-6; 7 bases are shared with TRBD1. Germline lookup yields CDR1 MNHEY and CDR2 SMNVEV (reference sequence). J lost 9 bases, V lost 3 bases, and 8 bases had no gene match. The CDR3 contains 15 residues. The CDR3 is CASSFGRQGGSPLHF. For the CDR3, the DNA is TGTGCCAGCAGTTTCGGGAGACAGGGAGGTTCACCCCTCCACTTT.

The V call is TRBV21-1, the J call TRBJ1-1; the D call in the table, TRBD1, was not verified against the DNA. TRBV21-1 is described as a pseudogene. The CDR3 sequence is 16 residues long. The CDR3 here is CASSKEGTGSHTEAFF. CDR3 nucleotide sequence: TGTGCCAGCAGCAAAGAAGGTACAGGGTCCCACACTGAAGCTTTCTTT.

In this sample, this clone turned up a few times. The chain has TRBV13 and TRBJ2-3; maybe TRBD1 (7 bases). There are 16 residues in the CDR3. Trimming removed 2 bases at V and 0 bases at J, with 12 bases between. Germline values: CDR1 PRHDT, CDR2 FYEKMQ (reference sequence). The CDR3 here is CASSLPGGLSTDTQYF. CDR3 sequence (DNA): TGTGCCAGCAGCTTACCAGGGGGACTTAGCACAGATACGCAGTATTTT.

CDR3 amino acids: CASSLLGRDEQFF. For the CDR3, the DNA is TGTGCCAGCAGCTTACTGGGTCGGGATGAGCAGTTCTTC. The rearrangement uses TRBV7-2 and TRBJ2-1; no firm D call. There are 13 residues in the CDR3. CDR1 SGHTA and CDR2 FQGNSA come from the germline V gene. Trimming stripped 2 bases from V and 8 bases from J, with 10 bases between.

This clone was observed a few times. The rearrangement uses TRBV18 and TRBJ2-7; 8 nucleotides match TRBD2. V gave up 0 bases and J gave up 5 bases; unmatched junction bases: 3. The CDR3 length is 14 residues. CDR1 is KGHSH, CDR2 LQKENI, per germline. CDR3 coding DNA: TGTGCCAGCTCACCACCTAGTAGCGGGAACGAGCAGTACTTC. Encoded protein: CASSPPSSGNEQYF.

V usage is TRBV12-5 and J usage is TRBJ2-5; D call uncertain. Per the germline V gene, CDR1 is LGHNT and CDR2 is FRNRAP. V was pared by 3 bases and J by 7 bases, with 6 bases between. This CDR3 comprises 11 residues. The chain's CDR3 is CASGFPGTQYF. The CDR3 nucleotides read TGTGCTAGTGGTTTCCCTGGGACCCAGTACTTC.

This clone has a count of ten or more. The V gene is TRBV23-1, the J gene TRBJ2-4; D remains ambiguous. TRBV23-1 is labeled an ORF, and its function is uncertain. Trimming removed 3 bases at V and 5 bases at J, with 11 bases between. The CDR3 is 14 residues long. This chain's CDR3 is CASSHPAEQNIQYF. In nucleotides, the CDR3 is TGCGCCAGCAGTCATCCTGCAGAACAAAACATTCAGTACTTC.

This chain links TRBV29-1 with TRBJ2-1, with no clear D. The CDR3 is 11 amino acids. Germline V gene data show CDR1 as SQVTM and CDR2 as ANQGSEA. The V end was cut by 3 bases, the J end by 6 bases, with 6 bases between. The CDR3 nucleotides are TGCAGCGTTGAGATGGTCAATGAGCAGTTCTTC. Amino acids: CSVEMVNEQFF.

The chain is built from TRBV7-9 and TRBJ2-3, with TRBD2 identical over 8 bases. The CDR3 length is 18 residues. V was clipped by 2 bases and J by 3 bases; unmatched bases: 13. CDR1 and CDR2 from the germline V gene are SEHNR and FQNEAQ (reference sequence). CDR3 amino acids: CASSLFGGGRTGTDTQYF. As DNA, the CDR3 is TGTGCCAGCAGCTTATTCGGCGGGGGGAGGACTGGAACAGATACGCAGTATTTT. Drawing the rest from reference TRBV7-9 and TRBJ2-3, the complete variable domain is DTGVSQNPRHKITKRGQNVTFRCDPISEHNRLYWYRQTLGQGPEFLTYFQNEAQLEKSRLLSDRFSAERPKGSFSTLEIQRTEQGDSAMYLCASSLFGGGRTGTDTQYFGPGTRLTVL.

CDR3 sequence (DNA): TGTGCCAGCAGCGTAACGATCAGCTCCTACAATGAGCAGTTCTTC. Translated: CASSVTISSYNEQFF. The chain has TRBV9 and TRBJ2-1; no firm D call. The CDR3 sequence is 15 residues long. Germline values: CDR1 SGDLS, CDR2 YYNGEE. The V and J ends lost 1 base and 0 bases respectively, with 8 bases between them.

J is TRBJ2-1 and V is TRBV6-5; the D gene is possibly TRBD1 (7 bases). The CDR3 loop spans 15 amino acids. V was clipped by 6 bases and J by 2 bases, with 14 bases between them. The V gene's germline CDR1 is MNHEY and CDR2 SVGAGI. DNA for the CDR3: TGTGCCAGCAGCCCAGGGGGGCCTGCCTACAATGAGCAGTTCTTC. Translating gives CASSPGGPAYNEQFF.

This chain uses TRBV19 with TRBJ2-6; D is perhaps TRBD2 (5 bases). This CDR3 is 16 amino acids long. V dropped 1 base and J dropped 1 base, with 8 bases sitting between them. Germline lookup yields CDR1 LNHDA and CDR2 SQIVND (reference sequence). The CDR3 reads CASSIVRTSGANVLTF. CDR3 coding DNA: TGTGCCAGTAGTATAGTTCGGACTTCTGGGGCCAACGTCCTGACTTTC.

This clone was seen more than once but under ten times. The chain joins TRBV21-1 to TRBJ1-5; no DNA check was done on the table's D call, TRBD1. TRBV21-1 is recorded as a pseudogene. CDR3 length: 16 amino acids. CDR3 sequence: CASSKEGQLVNQPQHF. The CDR3 region has the DNA TGTGCCAGCAGCAAAGAGGGACAACTGGTCAATCAGCCCCAGCATTTT.

This clone was detected a few times. The chain joins TRBV18 to TRBJ1-6; D not certain. V lost 2 bases, J lost 7 bases, and 9 bases lay in between. Germline V CDR1 and CDR2: KGHSH, LQKENI. The CDR3 runs to 14 residues. CDR3 DNA: TGTGCCAGCTCACCAGGGCCTGCCAATTCACCCCTCCACTTT. It specifies CASSPGPANSPLHF.

V usage is TRBV10-2 and J usage is TRBJ2-3; D is undetermined. Germline assignment: CDR1 WSHSY and CDR2 SAAADI. V lost 5 bases and J 4 bases, leaving 7 bases between the germline ends. The CDR3 has 12 residues. CDR3 bases: TGCGCCAGCAGTCCAACCGCAGATACGCAGTATTTT. As protein: CASSPTADTQYF.

This clone was counted only a few times. The chain links TRBV25-1 to TRBJ2-7; possible D gene TRBD2, 5 bases. The V end lost 3 bases, the J end lost 2 bases, and 11 bases lay between the germline ends. Germline CDR1 MGHDK, CDR2 SYGVNS. CDR3 length: 14 residues. The CDR3 nucleotides read TGTGCCAGCAGTGACCAGGACTTAACCTACGAGCAGTACTTC. Protein product: CASSDQDLTYEQYF.

This clone was seen only a few times. The chain carries TRBV7-9 and TRBJ2-7, with a weak D call TRBD1 (5 bases). The germline gives CDR1 SEHNR, CDR2 FQNEAQ (reference sequence). The CDR3 loop spans 13 amino acids. V lost 4 bases, J lost 6 bases, and 13 bases lay in between. Here the CDR3 reads CASSSEQGLEQYF. CDR3 DNA sequence: TGTGCCAGCAGCTCCGAGCAGGGTCTCGAGCAGTACTTC.